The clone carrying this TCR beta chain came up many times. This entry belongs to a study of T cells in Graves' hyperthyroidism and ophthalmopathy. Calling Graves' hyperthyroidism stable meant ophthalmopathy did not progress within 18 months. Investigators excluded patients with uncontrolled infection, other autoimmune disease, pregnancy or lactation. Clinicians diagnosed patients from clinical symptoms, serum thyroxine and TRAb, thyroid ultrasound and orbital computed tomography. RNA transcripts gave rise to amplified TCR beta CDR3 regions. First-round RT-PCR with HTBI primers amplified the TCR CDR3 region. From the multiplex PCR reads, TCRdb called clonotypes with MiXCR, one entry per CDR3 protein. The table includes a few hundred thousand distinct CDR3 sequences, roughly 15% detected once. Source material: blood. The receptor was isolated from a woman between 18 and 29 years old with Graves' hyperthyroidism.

The CDR3 bases are TGTGCCAGCAGCTCACACAGAGAGACCCAGTACTTC. This gives the protein CASSSHRETQYF. V and J are TRBV11-2 and TRBJ2-5; D unclear. The CDR3 spans 12 residues. CDR1 is SGHAT, CDR2 FQNNGV, per germline. V lost 4 bases to trimming and J lost 4 bases, with 7 bases between them. The whole variable domain, remainder taken from reference TRBV11-2 and TRBJ2-5, is EAGVAQSPRYKIIEKRQSVAFWCNPISGHATLYWYQQILGQGPKLLIQFQNNGVVDDSQLPKDRFSAERLKGVDSTLKIQPAKLEDSAVYLCASSSHRETQYFGPGTRLLVL.